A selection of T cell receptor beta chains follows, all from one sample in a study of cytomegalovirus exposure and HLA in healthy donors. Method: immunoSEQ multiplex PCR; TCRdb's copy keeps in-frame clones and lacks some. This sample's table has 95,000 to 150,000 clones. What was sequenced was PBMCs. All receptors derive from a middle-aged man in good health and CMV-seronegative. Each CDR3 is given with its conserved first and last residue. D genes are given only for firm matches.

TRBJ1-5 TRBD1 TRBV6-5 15 TGTGCCAGCAGTCCCGGACAGGGGGCAGGTCAGCCCCAGCATTTT CASSPGQGAGQPQHF
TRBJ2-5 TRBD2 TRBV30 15 TGTGCCTGGAGTCTAGGACTAGCGGGGAGTGAGACCCAGTACTTC CAWSLGLAGSETQYF
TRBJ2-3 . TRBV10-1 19 TGCGCCAGCAGTGAGTCCGGTGAGGACCCCTGGGGGGATCCAGATACGCAGTATTTT CASSESGEDPWGDPDTQYF
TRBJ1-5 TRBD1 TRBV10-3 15 TGTGCCATCAGTGAGGACAGGGATAGCAATCAGCCCCAGCATTTT CAISEDRDSNQPQHF
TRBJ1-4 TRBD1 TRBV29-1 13 TGCAGCGTTCGGACAGGGTCTAATGAAAAACTGTTTTTT CSVRTGSNEKLFF
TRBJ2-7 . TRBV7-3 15 TGTGCCAGCAGCTTAAGTGCAGGAGGCTCCTACGAGCAGTACTTC CASSLSAGGSYEQYF
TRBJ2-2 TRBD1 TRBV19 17 TGTGCCAGTAGTCCCCGGACAGGGCCGACGAACACCGGGGAGCTGTTTTTT CASSPRTGPTNTGELFF
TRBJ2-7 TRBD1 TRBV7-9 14 TGTGCCAGCAGCTTTGCCGGGACAGGGTCCGAGCAGTACTTC CASSFAGTGSEQYF
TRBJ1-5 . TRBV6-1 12 TGTGCCAGCAGTGTAAGCGGTCAGCCCCAGCATTTT CASSVSGQPQHF
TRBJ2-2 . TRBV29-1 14 TGCAGCGTGTGGGGGGGAGGGGGAACCGGGGAGCTGTTTTTT CSVWGGGGTGELFF
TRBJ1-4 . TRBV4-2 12 TGTGCCAGCAGCCGCCTTGAGGAAAAACTGTTTTTT CASSRLEEKLFF
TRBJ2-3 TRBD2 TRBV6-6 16 TGTGCCAGCAGTTACCTAGCGGGTCAGTTCACAGATACGCAGTATTTT CASSYLAGQFTDTQYF
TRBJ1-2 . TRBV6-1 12 TGTGCCAGCAACCAGAAAAACTATGGCTACACCTTC CASNQKNYGYTF
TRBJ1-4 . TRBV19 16 TGTGCCAGTAGTATAGCCCGGACAGATTCGAATGAAAAACTGTTTTTT CASSIARTDSNEKLFF
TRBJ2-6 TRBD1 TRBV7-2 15 TGTGCCAGCAGGACAGGGAACTCTGGGGCCAACGTCCTGACTTTC CASRTGNSGANVLTF
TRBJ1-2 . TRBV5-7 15 TGTGCCAGCAGCTTGGCATCGGGAGGGTGTGACGGCTACACCTTC CASSLASGGCDGYTF
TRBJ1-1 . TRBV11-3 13 TGTGCCAGCAGCTTACTCGCAGAAACTGAAGCTTTCTTT CASSLLAETEAFF
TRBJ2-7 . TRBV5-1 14 TGCGCCAGCAGCTTGGCGGTCGTGTCCTACGAGCAGTACTTC CASSLAVVSYEQYF
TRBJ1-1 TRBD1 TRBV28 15 TGTGCCAGCGGGACAGGGTTAAATCCTAACACTGAAGCTTTCTTT CASGTGLNPNTEAFF
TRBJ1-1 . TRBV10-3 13 TGTGCCATCGCGGACACACAGGGAACTGAAGCTTTCTTT CAIADTQGTEAFF
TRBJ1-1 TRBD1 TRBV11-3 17 TGTGCCAGCAGCTTGGCTACCCTTATGGACAGGCCCACTGAAGCTTTCTTT CASSLATLMDRPTEAFF
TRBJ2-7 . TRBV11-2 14 TGTGCCAGCAGCTTAGTTCAGGGAGGCTACGAGCAGTACTTC CASSLVQGGYEQYF
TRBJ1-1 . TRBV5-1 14 TGCGCCAGCAGCTACGGGGGGGGGAACACTGAAGCTTTCTTT CASSYGGGNTEAFF
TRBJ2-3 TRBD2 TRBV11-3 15 TGTGCCAGCAGCTCTGAGCGTAGCGGGTCGGATACGCAGTATTTT CASSSERSGSDTQYF
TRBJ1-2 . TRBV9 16 TGTGCCAGCACCCAGGGGCAGGGGAGGGGTAACTATGGCTACACCTTC CASTQGQGRGNYGYTF
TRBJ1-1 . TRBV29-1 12 TGCAGCGTTGGAGCGGCGAACACTGAAGCTTTCTTT CSVGAANTEAFF
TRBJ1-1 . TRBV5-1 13 TGCGCCAGCAGCTTGACAGGGAACACTGAAGCTTTCTTT CASSLTGNTEAFF
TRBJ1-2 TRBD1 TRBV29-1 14 TGCAGCGTTGAAGATGGGTTTAGGGACAGGGGCTACACCTTC CSVEDGFRDRGYTF
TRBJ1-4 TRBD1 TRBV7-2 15 TGTGCCAGCAGCCCACGGCAGGGGGCGGGAGAAAAACTGTTTTTT CASSPRQGAGEKLFF
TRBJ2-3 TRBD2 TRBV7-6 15 TGTGCCAGCAGCTTATGGCGGGAGCGAACAGATACGCAGTATTTT CASSLWRERTDTQYF
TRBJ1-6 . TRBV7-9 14 TGTGCCAGCAGCTTAGTGGAGGGGAGTTCACCCCTCCACTTT CASSLVEGSSPLHF
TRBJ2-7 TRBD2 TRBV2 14 TGTGCCAGCAGTGTAGGAGCGGGAGGCTACGAGCAGTACTTC CASSVGAGGYEQYF
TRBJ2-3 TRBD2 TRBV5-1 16 TGCGCCAGCAGCTACGGACTAGCGGGAGGCGACGATACGCAGTATTTT CASSYGLAGGDDTQYF
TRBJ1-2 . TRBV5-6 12 TGTGCCAGCAGCCGTGACGGGTATGGCTACACCTTC CASSRDGYGYTF
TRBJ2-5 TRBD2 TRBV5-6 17 TGTGCCAGCAGCTTGAGGTCCAGCGGGAGGTCTCAAGAGACCCAGTACTTC CASSLRSSGRSQETQYF
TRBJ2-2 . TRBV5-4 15 TGTGCCAGCAGCTTGAGAGAGGGAAACACCGGGGAGCTGTTTTTT CASSLREGNTGELFF
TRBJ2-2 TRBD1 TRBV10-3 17 TGTGCCATCAGCCTGGATAAACAGGGGGCGGGCACCGGGGAGCTGTTTTTT CAISLDKQGAGTGELFF
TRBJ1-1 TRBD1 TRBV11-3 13 TGTGCCAGCACCCCCGGCCCGGGACAGGAGCCGACGTTT CASTPGPGQEPTF
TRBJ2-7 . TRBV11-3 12 TGTGCCAGCAGCTTACCAGCCTACGAGCAGTACTTC CASSLPAYEQYF
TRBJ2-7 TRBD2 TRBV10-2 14 TGCGCCAGCCGGGTCAGCGGGATACCCTACGAGCAGTACTTC CASRVSGIPYEQYF
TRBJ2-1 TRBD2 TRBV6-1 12 TGTGCCAGCTCCGAGACTAGCGGGAAAGAGTTCTTC CASSETSGKEFF
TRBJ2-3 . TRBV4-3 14 TGCGCCAGCAGCCAAGGGACAGCGCAAGATACGCAGTATTTT CASSQGTAQDTQYF
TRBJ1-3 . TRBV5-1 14 TGCGCCAGCAGCTTAGGGAGCTCTGGAAACACCATATATTTT CASSLGSSGNTIYF
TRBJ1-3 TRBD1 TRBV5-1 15 TGCGCCAGCAGCTTGTTACCGGGACAGGGAAACACCATATATTTT CASSLLPGQGNTIYF
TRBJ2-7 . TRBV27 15 TGTGCCAGCAGTTTATGGGAGCGGTGGGCCTACGAGCAGTACTTC CASSLWERWAYEQYF
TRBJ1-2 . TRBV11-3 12 TGTGCCAGCAGTCCACAGGGTGGTGGCTACACCTTC CASSPQGGGYTF
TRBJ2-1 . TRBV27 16 TGTGCCAGCAGCTCCTGGGGTAGCGGATTTGAAAATGAGCAGTTCTTC CASSSWGSGFENEQFF
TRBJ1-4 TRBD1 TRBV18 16 TGTGCCAGCTCACTGGGACAGGCCTTAACTAATGAAAAACTGTTTTTT CASSLGQALTNEKLFF
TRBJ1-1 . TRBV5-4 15 TGTGCCAGCAGCTTGGATCCGGGAGGGAACACTGAAGCTTTCTTT CASSLDPGGNTEAFF
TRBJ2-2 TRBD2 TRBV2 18 TGTGCCAGCAGCGCGGGACTAGCGGGAGTATGGGGCACCGGGGAGCTGTTTTTT CASSAGLAGVWGTGELFF
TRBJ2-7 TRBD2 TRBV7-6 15 TGTGCCAGCAGCAAGATTAGCGGGATCCTCTACGAGCAGTACTTC CASSKISGILYEQYF